Following are 28 T cell receptor beta chains from one sample sequenced in a study of cytomegalovirus exposure and HLA in healthy donors. Assay: immunoSEQ multiplex PCR; the TCRdb copy retains only in-frame clones and omits some. The data contain under 200,000 clones, 75% to 95% of them singletons. Sequenced material: PBMCs. These receptors were collected from a woman aged 18-29 years in good health and CMV-seropositive.

This clone was seen just once. V is TRBV29-1 and J is TRBJ2-4, with D uncertain. The V end was cut by 3 bases, the J end by 0 bases, with 18 bases between. The CDR3 has 17 amino acids. CDR1 is SQVTM, CDR2 ANQGSEA, per germline. CDR3 sequence (DNA): TGCAGCGTTGAGCAGGTTCTTAATCCTATAGCCAAAAACATTCAGTACTTC. Residues: CSVEQVLNPIAKNIQYF.

This chain connects TRBV5-8 to TRBJ1-5; 7 nucleotides align to TRBD1. From germline, CDR1 is SGHTS and CDR2 YDEGEE. After removal of 1 base from V and 4 bases from J, the junction contained 5 bases not matched to a gene. The CDR3 totals 15 residues. CDR3 in DNA: TGTGCCAGCAGCTTGAAGGGGGCCGGGAATCAGCCCCAGCATTTT. Its translation is CASSLKGAGNQPQHF.

The genes are TRBV27 and TRBJ1-1; no clear D. With 0 bases removed from V and 5 bases from J, the gap between germline ends came to 10 bases. Germline V gives CDR1 MNHEY, CDR2 SMNVEV (reference sequence). The CDR3 sequence is 14 residues long. This CDR3 reads CASSLSRVRTEAFF. The CDR3 region has the DNA TGTGCCAGCAGTTTATCGAGGGTTCGGACTGAAGCTTTCTTT.

This chain connects TRBV5-1 to TRBJ2-1, with 9 bases lining up with TRBD2. The CDR3 is made up of 14 amino acids. Per the germline V gene, CDR1 is SGHRS and CDR2 is YFSETQ. V gave up 5 bases and J gave up 6 bases; unmatched junction bases: 6. In DNA form, the CDR3 reads TGCGCCAGCAGGCCCCTAGCGGGGACCAATGAGCAGTTCTTC. Residues: CASRPLAGTNEQFF.

V is TRBV6-6 and J is TRBJ1-2; possibly TRBD1 for D (5 bases). The CDR3 length is 12 residues. Germline-derived CDR1 and CDR2 are MNHNY and SVGAGI (reference sequence). Trimming left V 4 bases short and J 6 bases short, with 9 bases between. CDR3 in amino acids: CASSLSRDGYTF. CDR3 DNA sequence: TGTGCCAGCAGTTTAAGCAGGGATGGCTACACCTTC.

V gene TRBV9 combines with J gene TRBJ2-3; D possibly corresponds to TRBD1 (6 bases). Germline CDR1 reads SGDLS; CDR2 reads YYNGEE. V dropped 0 bases and J dropped 2 bases, with 7 bases sitting between them. This CDR3 comprises 14 residues. CDR3 sequence: CASSVEGDTDTQYF. The CDR3 DNA reads as TGTGCCAGCAGCGTAGAGGGGGACACAGATACGCAGTATTTT.

This chain uses TRBV4-2 with TRBJ2-3; the D is unclear. V was pared by 2 bases and J by 6 bases, with 3 bases between. The length of the CDR3 is 11 residues. Germline values: CDR1 LGHNA, CDR2 YNFKEQ. The CDR3 protein is CASSQRDTQYF. CDR3 in DNA: TGTGCCAGCAGCCAACGGGATACGCAGTATTTT.

The chain carries TRBV7-2 and TRBJ2-7; D is unclear. The CDR3 contains 15 residues. The V gene lost 1 base and the J gene lost 2 bases, with 12 bases spanning the gap. Looked up from germline, CDR1 is SGHTA and CDR2 is FQGNSA. Written as DNA, the CDR3 is TGTGCCAGCAGCTTAGGTGGTAGCTCGACCTACGAGCAGTACTTC. It yields the protein CASSLGGSSTYEQYF.

CDR3 residues: CASSSNRVAYEQYF. The CDR3 bases are TGTGCCAGCAGCTCAAACAGGGTAGCCTACGAGCAGTACTTC. The chain joins TRBV7-2 to TRBJ2-7, with D perhaps matching TRBD1 (6 bases). Between the trimmed V and J ends, which lost 4 bases and 2 bases, there was a span of 12 bases. Germline V lookup: CDR1 SGHTA, CDR2 FQGNSA. CDR3 length: 14 amino acids.

The chain joins TRBV7-8 to TRBJ2-7; 8 positions match TRBD1. The CDR3 has 15 amino acids. Germline-derived CDR1 and CDR2 are SGHVS and FQNEAQ. The junction had 11 bases not matched to a gene; V was cut back by 4 bases and J by 6 bases. This CDR3 reads CASSSLDRAGREQYF. The CDR3 nucleotides read TGTGCCAGCAGCTCACTGGACAGGGCCGGCCGCGAGCAGTACTTC.

The chain combines TRBV5-5 with TRBJ1-6; D unresolved. The CDR3 is made up of 16 amino acids. V gave up 2 bases and J gave up 11 bases, with 20 bases separating them. Germline V lookup: CDR1 SGHKS, CDR2 YYEKEE (reference sequence). The CDR3 nucleotides read TGTGCCAGCAGCTTCGAAGAGGGTTCCCCGGCCACACCCCTCCACTTT. It yields the protein CASSFEEGSPATPLHF.

The V and J genes are TRBV4-1 and TRBJ2-3, with 11 bases that match TRBD2. Germline CDR1 is MGHRA and CDR2 is YSYEKL. V shed 2 bases, J shed 6 bases, and the junction held 10 bases outside the gene matches. This CDR3 is built from 17 residues. CDR3 in amino acids: CASSQSRSGGAPDTQYF. The CDR3 DNA reads TGCGCCAGCAGCCAATCCCGTAGCGGGGGGGCCCCGGATACGCAGTATTTT.

This clone was picked up one time. The chain couples TRBV11-1 to TRBJ1-1; 8 positions agree with TRBD1. Germline V gene lookup returns CDR1 SGHAT and CDR2 FQDESV (reference sequence). The CDR3 contains 16 residues. J gave up 5 bases and V 2 bases, and 10 bases lay outside the gene matches. The CDR3, as DNA: TGTGCCAGCAGCTTAAAAGGGCGACAGGGGTGGACTGAAGCTTTCTTT. This sequence encodes CASSLKGRQGWTEAFF.

The chain joins TRBV7-2 to TRBJ2-7; the match to TRBD1 covers 8 bases. CDR1 and CDR2 from the germline V gene are SGHTA and FQGNSA. The ends lost 3 bases at V and 3 bases at J; junction bases unmatched: 7. The CDR3 is made up of 15 amino acids. CDR3 in DNA: TGTGCCAGCAGCTTGTCCGGGACAGGCCGCTACGAGCAGTACTTC. This gives the protein CASSLSGTGRYEQYF.

V usage is TRBV15 and J usage is TRBJ2-6; a possible D gene is TRBD2 (5 bases). The germline gives CDR1 LNHNV, CDR2 YYDKDF (reference sequence). Trimming left V 0 bases short and J 1 base short, with 13 bases between. CDR3 length equals 18 residues. This CDR3 reads CATSRENLRRSGANVLTF. The CDR3 nucleotides read TGTGCCACCAGCAGAGAGAACCTAAGGAGGTCTGGGGCCAACGTCCTGACTTTC.

This clone was detected a few times. This chain connects TRBV9 to TRBJ2-7; 10 nucleotides line up with TRBD2. Germline V gene lookup returns CDR1 SGDLS and CDR2 YYNGEE. Trimming cost V 0 bases and J 3 bases; bases outside gene matches: 6. The CDR3 runs to 16 residues. The CDR3 coding sequence is TGTGCCAGCAGCGTAGGAGAACTAGCGGGGCGCTACGAGCAGTACTTC. Amino acids: CASSVGELAGRYEQYF.

The rearrangement joins TRBV9 to TRBJ1-2; TRBD1 agrees at 8 bases. There are 15 residues in the CDR3. Germline V lookup: CDR1 SGDLS, CDR2 YYNGEE. V dropped 0 bases and J dropped 7; count of bases not matched to a gene: 8. This chain's CDR3 is CASSVGPQGAGGYTF. The CDR3 DNA reads TGTGCCAGCAGCGTAGGGCCCCAGGGGGCGGGTGGCTACACCTTC.

This chain uses TRBV30 with TRBJ1-4, with unresolved D. V lost 8 bases to trimming and J lost 7 bases, with 17 bases between them. CDR3 length equals 13 residues. CDR1 and CDR2 (germline): GTSNPN, SVGIG (reference sequence). This CDR3 reads CARTPGCGEKLFF. DNA for the CDR3: TGTGCCCGCACACCGGGTTGCGGTGAAAAACTGTTTTTT.

V usage is TRBV19 and J usage is TRBJ2-7, with 8 nucleotides matching TRBD1. The V and J ends lost 8 bases and 2 bases, in that order; junction bases with no gene match: 8. From germline, CDR1 is LNHDA and CDR2 SQIVND (reference sequence). The CDR3 sequence is 14 residues long. CDR3 residues: CASGLGQGAYEQYF. The CDR3 DNA is TGTGCCAGTGGTTTAGGACAGGGAGCCTACGAGCAGTACTTC.

The genes are TRBV6-6 and TRBJ2-1; tentatively, D is TRBD2 (5 bases). Trimming cost V 8 bases and J 1 base, with 9 bases left between them. Germline V gene data show CDR1 as MNHNY and CDR2 as SVGAGI (reference sequence). The CDR3 is 13 amino acids. The CDR3 DNA sequence: TGTGCCAGCGGGAGTCGGTCCTACAATGAGCAGTTCTTC. As protein: CASGSRSYNEQFF.

J is TRBJ2-7 and V is TRBV7-9; D is possibly TRBD2 (6 bases). Germline-derived CDR1 and CDR2 are SEHNR and FQNEAQ (reference sequence). This CDR3 is 12 amino acids long. The ends were cut back, 5 bases at V and 8 bases at J, with 13 bases in the middle. CDR3 residues: CASSLVGGKQYF. The CDR3 DNA sequence: TGTGCCAGCAGCCTAGTAGGCGGGAAGCAGTACTTC.

V and J are TRBV18 and TRBJ1-1; unclear D gene. V dropped 2 bases and J dropped 5 bases, with 21 bases sitting between them. Per the germline V gene, CDR1 is KGHSH and CDR2 is LQKENI. This CDR3 contains 17 residues. CDR3 region: CASSPGVEEGLGTEAFF. CDR3 nucleotides: TGTGCCAGCTCACCAGGAGTAGAAGAGGGCCTGGGAACTGAAGCTTTCTTT.

The chain uses TRBV5-6 and TRBJ2-7, with 10 bases that match TRBD1. Germline trimming cut 3 bases from V and 4 bases from J; bases unmatched to any gene: 4. Germline assignment: CDR1 SGHDT and CDR2 YYEEEE. CDR3 length: 14 residues. The CDR3 sequence: CASSSTGGLYEQYF. For the CDR3, the DNA is TGTGCCAGCAGCTCGACAGGGGGCCTGTACGAGCAGTACTTC.

The CDR3 loop reads CASSDTPGLAGGTGELFF. CDR3 nucleotides: TGCGCCAGCAGTGATACCCCGGGACTAGCTGGAGGCACCGGGGAGCTGTTTTTT. This chain links TRBV10-1 with TRBJ2-2, with 9 positions matching TRBD2. Per germline, CDR1 WNHNN and CDR2 SYGVQD (reference sequence). Trimming took 3 bases from V and 4 from J; bases not matched to a gene: 12. This CDR3 has 18 residues.

The chain employs TRBV7-6 and TRBJ2-1; 11 bases align to TRBD2. J was trimmed by 1 base and V by 5 bases; bases with no gene match: 4. CDR1 and CDR2 from the germline V gene are SGHVS and FNYEAQ. The CDR3 consists of 16 residues. CDR3: CASSVGTSGSYNEQFF. For the CDR3, the DNA is TGTGCCAGCAGCGTCGGGACTAGCGGTTCCTACAATGAGCAGTTCTTC.

The table lists this clone with a few counts. The chain combines TRBV7-9 with TRBJ2-1; D gene unclear. V dropped 5 bases and J dropped 9 bases, with 14 bases sitting between them. The CDR3 has 13 residues. Per the germline V gene, CDR1 is SEHNR and CDR2 is FQNEAQ (reference sequence). CDR3 loop: CASSPLPQSEQFF. CDR3 coding DNA: TGTGCCAGCAGCCCGCTGCCCCAGTCTGAGCAGTTCTTC.

The chain combines TRBV4-1 with TRBJ2-5; 8 nucleotides match TRBD2. The CDR3 is 17 amino acids. With 4 bases clipped from V and 5 bases from J, the junction kept 15 bases outside the gene matches. CDR1 and CDR2 from the germline V gene are MGHRA and YSYEKL. In DNA, the CDR3 is TGCGCCAGCAGCCTCATGGGGGCCCGGGGGGGCATGGAGACCCAGTACTTC. Its translation: CASSLMGARGGMETQYF.

This clone was counted once. The chain joins TRBV7-9 to TRBJ2-5; weak D call: TRBD1 (5 bases). V was clipped by 2 bases and J by 4 bases, with 8 bases between them. The CDR3 totals 13 residues. Germline lookup yields CDR1 SEHNR and CDR2 FQNEAQ (reference sequence). For the CDR3, the DNA is TGTGCCAGCAGCTTATGGCAGGGAGAGACCCAGTACTTC. Amino acids: CASSLWQGETQYF.